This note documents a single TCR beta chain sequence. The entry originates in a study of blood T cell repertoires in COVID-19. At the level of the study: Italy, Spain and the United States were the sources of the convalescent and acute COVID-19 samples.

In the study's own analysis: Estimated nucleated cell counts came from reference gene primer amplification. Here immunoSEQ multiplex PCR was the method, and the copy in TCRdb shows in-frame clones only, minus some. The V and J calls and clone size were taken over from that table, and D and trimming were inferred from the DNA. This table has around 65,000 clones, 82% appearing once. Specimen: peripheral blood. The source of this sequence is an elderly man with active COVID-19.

The CDR3 nucleotides read TGTGCCAGCAGCTTAAGAAGCGGGGGGTACAATGAGCAGTTCTTC. Protein product: CASSLRSGGYNEQFF. The J gene is TRBJ2-1, the V gene TRBV7-3; 9 positions match TRBD2. CDR1 SGHTA and CDR2 FQGTGA come from the germline V gene. The CDR3 is 15 amino acids. After removal of 1 base from V and 4 bases from J, the junction contained 2 bases not matched to a gene.